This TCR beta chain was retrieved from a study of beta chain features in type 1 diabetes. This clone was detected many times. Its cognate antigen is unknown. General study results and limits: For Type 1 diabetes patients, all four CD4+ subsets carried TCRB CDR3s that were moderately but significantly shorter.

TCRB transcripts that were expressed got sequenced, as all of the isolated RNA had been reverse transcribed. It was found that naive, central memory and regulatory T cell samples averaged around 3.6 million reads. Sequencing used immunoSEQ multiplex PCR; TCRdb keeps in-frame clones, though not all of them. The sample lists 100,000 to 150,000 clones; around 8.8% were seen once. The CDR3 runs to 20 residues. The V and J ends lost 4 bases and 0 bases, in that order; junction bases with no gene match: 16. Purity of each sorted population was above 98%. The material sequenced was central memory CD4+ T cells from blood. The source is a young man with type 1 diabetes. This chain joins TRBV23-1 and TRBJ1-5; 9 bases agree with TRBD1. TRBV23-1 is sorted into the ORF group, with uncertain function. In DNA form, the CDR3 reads TGCGCCAGCAGTCTTTTGGGCCTGGGACAGGGTTCCTATAGCAATCAGCCCCAGCATTTT. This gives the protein CASSLLGLGQGSYSNQPQHF.